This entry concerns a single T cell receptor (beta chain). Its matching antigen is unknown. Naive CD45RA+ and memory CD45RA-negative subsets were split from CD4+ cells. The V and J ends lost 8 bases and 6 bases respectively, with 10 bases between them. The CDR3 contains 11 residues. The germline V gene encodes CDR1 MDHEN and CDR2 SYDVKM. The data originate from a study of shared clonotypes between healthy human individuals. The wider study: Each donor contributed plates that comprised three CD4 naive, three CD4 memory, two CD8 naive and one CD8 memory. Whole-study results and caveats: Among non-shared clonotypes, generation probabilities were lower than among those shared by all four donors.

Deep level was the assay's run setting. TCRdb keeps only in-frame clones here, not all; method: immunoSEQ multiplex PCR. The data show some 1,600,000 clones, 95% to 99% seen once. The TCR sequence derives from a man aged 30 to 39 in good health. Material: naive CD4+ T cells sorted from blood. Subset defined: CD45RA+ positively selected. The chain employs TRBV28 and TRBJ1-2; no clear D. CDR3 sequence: CASFLGNGYTF. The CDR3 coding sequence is TGTGCCAGCTTTTTAGGGAATGGCTACACCTTC.